The 12 T cell receptor beta chains presented below share a single source sample, sequenced in a study of shared clonotypes between healthy human individuals. Profiling relied on immunoSEQ multiplex PCR, and the TCRdb table lists in-frame clones only, not all of them. Here the sample spans about 2 million clones, 90% to 95% being singletons. The sequencing sample was made of naive CD4+ T cells sorted from blood. Regarding subset: CD45RA+ positively selected. These receptors all come from a man aged 18 to 29 in good health.

This rearrangement joins TRBV5-1 to TRBJ1-3; D is unclear. Germline values: CDR1 SGHRS, CDR2 YFSETQ. This CDR3 is built from 17 residues. V lost 4 bases, J lost 3 bases, and 20 bases lay in between. This chain's CDR3 is CASSPSAGDLGGNTIYF. The CDR3, as DNA: TGCGCCAGCAGCCCCTCCGCTGGGGATCTGGGTGGAAACACCATATATTTT. Using reference TRBV5-1 and TRBJ1-3 for the parts outside the CDR3, the full variable domain is KAGVTQTPRYLIKTRGQQVTLSCSPISGHRSVSWYQQTPGQGLQFLFEYFSETQRNKGNFPGRFSGRQFSNSRSEMNVSTLELGDSALYLCASSPSAGDLGGNTIYFGEGSWLTVV.

A note on this clone: Other DNA sequences in the same sample also yield this CDR3. The rearrangement links TRBV5-1 to TRBJ1-4, with TRBD1 as a possible D gene (5 bases). The CDR3 is 14 residues long. From germline, CDR1 is SGHRS and CDR2 YFSETQ. Trimming took off 0 bases at V and 7 bases at J, with 10 bases between the two ends. Written as DNA, the CDR3 is TGCGCCAGCAGCTTGGGCCCTGGGGGTGAAAAACTGTTTTTT. It translates to CASSLGPGGEKLFF.

V and J are TRBV6-5 and TRBJ2-7, with TRBD1 matching 9 bases. The trim removed 4 bases at V and 2 bases at J, leaving 3 bases unmatched. CDR3 size: 14 residues. From germline, CDR1 is MNHEY and CDR2 SVGAGI. The CDR3 nucleotides read TGTGCCAGCAGTTCCAACAGGGGGCCCTACGAGCAGTACTTC. Protein product: CASSSNRGPYEQYF.

The chain has TRBV6-5 and TRBJ2-7; D possibly uses TRBD1 or TRBD2 (7 bases each). In germline, CDR1 is MNHEY, CDR2 SVGAGI. This CDR3 comprises 15 residues. V lost 5 bases and J 1 base, leaving 15 bases between the germline ends. CDR3 DNA: TGTGCCAGCAGTCCAAGACAGGGAGGGTCCTACGAGCAGTACTTC. Its protein product is CASSPRQGGSYEQYF.

This rearrangement joins TRBV7-2 to TRBJ1-6, with D hard to call. CDR1 is SGHTA and CDR2 is FQGNSA in the germline V gene. Deletions cut 1 base from V and 6 bases from J, with 10 bases between. The CDR3 has 15 amino acids. The CDR3 DNA follows: TGTGCCAGCAGCTTAGGTGGCAGTCCTAATTCACCCCTCCACTTT. As protein: CASSLGGSPNSPLHF.

Points on this clone: The sample has other DNA sequences that encode this CDR3 too. The chain joins TRBV2 to TRBJ2-7, with D maybe TRBD1 (6 bases). The CDR3 extends over 12 amino acids. V lost 5 bases, J lost 4 bases, and 9 bases lay in between. Germline values: CDR1 SNHLY, CDR2 FYNNEI. CDR3 DNA sequence: TGTGCCAGCAGTCAACAGGGTTACGAGCAGTACTTC. Residues: CASSQQGYEQYF.

V and J are TRBV27 and TRBJ1-1; D is undetermined. CDR1 and CDR2 (germline): MNHEY, SMNVEV (reference sequence). Trimming pared 3 bases from V and 1 base from J, leaving 9 bases between. The CDR3 runs 14 residues. The chain's CDR3 is CASSFIPGNTEAFF. The CDR3 bases are TGTGCCAGCAGTTTTATCCCAGGGAACACTGAAGCTTTCTTT.

The chain employs TRBV25-1 and TRBJ2-4; D is perhaps TRBD2 (6 bases). V was pared by 6 bases and J by 7 bases, with 16 bases between. CDR3 size: 14 residues. CDR1 and CDR2 (germline): MGHDK, SYGVNS. The CDR3 protein is CASSRTGTSNIQYF. In DNA form, the CDR3 reads TGTGCCAGCAGCAGAACCGGGACTTCGAACATTCAGTACTTC.

The chain employs TRBV7-2 and TRBJ2-7; TRBD1 agrees at 12 bases. CDR1 is SGHTA, CDR2 FQGNSA, per germline. Trimming took 5 bases from V and 2 from J; bases not matched to a gene: 4. This CDR3 comprises 15 residues. The CDR3 is CASSEGQGAPYEQYF. The CDR3 nucleotides are TGTGCCAGCAGCGAGGGACAGGGGGCACCCTACGAGCAGTACTTC.

This clone was observed once. V usage is TRBV4-3 and J usage is TRBJ1-6, with D hard to call. The germline CDR1 and CDR2 sequences are LGHNA and YSLEER. Trimming stripped 0 bases from V and 9 bases from J, with 15 bases between. CDR3 length: 16 residues. CDR3 DNA: TGCGCCAGCAGCCAAGAGGGTAACGGACTGGGTTCACCCCTCCACTTT. Translated, it gives CASSQEGNGLGSPLHF.

The chain recombines TRBV27 with TRBJ2-3; D may be TRBD2 (5 bases). V gave up 6 bases and J gave up 7 bases, with 20 bases separating them. The CDR3 has 15 amino acids. CDR1 and CDR2 (germline): MNHEY, SMNVEV (reference sequence). DNA of the CDR3: TGTGCCAGCAGCTTTCTGGAGGCCGGCAGGAATACGCAGTATTTT. Amino acids: CASSFLEAGRNTQYF.

The chain uses TRBV7-2 and TRBJ2-2, with TRBD1 matching over 8 bases. CDR3 length equals 15 residues. Germline V lookup: CDR1 SGHTA, CDR2 FQGNSA. J gave up 7 bases and V 4 bases, and 8 bases lay outside the gene matches. The CDR3 coding sequence is TGTGCCAGCAGCTCATCTGGACAGGGCAGCGGGGAGCTGTTTTTT. Protein sequence: CASSSSGQGSGELFF.